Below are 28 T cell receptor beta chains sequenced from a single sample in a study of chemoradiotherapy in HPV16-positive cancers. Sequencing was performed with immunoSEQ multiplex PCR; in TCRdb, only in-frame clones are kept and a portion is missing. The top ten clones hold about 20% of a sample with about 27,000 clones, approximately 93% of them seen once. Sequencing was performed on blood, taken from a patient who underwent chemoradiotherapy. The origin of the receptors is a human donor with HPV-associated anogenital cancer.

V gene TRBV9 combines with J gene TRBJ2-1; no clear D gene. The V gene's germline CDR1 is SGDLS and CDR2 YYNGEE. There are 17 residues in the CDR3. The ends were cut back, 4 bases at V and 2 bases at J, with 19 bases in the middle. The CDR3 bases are TGTGCCAGCAGCTACACCTCAATTCCTAGGGCCTACAATGAGCAGTTCTTC. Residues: CASSYTSIPRAYNEQFF.

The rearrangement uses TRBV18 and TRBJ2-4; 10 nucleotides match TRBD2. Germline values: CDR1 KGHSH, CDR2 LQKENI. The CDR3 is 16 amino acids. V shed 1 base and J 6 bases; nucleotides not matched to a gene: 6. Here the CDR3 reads CASSPRGIAGGNIQYF. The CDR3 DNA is TGTGCCAGCTCACCACGGGGGATAGCGGGGGGAAACATTCAGTACTTC.

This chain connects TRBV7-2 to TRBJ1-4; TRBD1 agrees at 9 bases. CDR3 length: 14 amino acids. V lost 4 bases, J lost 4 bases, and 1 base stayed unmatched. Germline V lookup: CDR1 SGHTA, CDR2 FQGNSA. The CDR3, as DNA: TGTGCCAGCAGCTCGGACAGGGGTAATGAAAAACTGTTTTTT. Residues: CASSSDRGNEKLFF.

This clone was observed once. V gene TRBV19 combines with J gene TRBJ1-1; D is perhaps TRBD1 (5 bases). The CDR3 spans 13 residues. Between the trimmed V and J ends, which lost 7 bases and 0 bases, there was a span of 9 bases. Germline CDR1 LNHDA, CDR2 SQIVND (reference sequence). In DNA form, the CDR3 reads TGTGCCAGTAATCCAGGGCTGAACACTGAAGCTTTCTTT. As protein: CASNPGLNTEAFF.

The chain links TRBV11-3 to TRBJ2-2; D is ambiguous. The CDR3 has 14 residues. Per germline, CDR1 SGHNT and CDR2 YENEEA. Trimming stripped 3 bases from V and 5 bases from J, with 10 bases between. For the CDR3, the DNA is TGTGCCAGCAGCTTGTCCCATCCTACCGGGGAGCTGTTTTTT. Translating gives CASSLSHPTGELFF.

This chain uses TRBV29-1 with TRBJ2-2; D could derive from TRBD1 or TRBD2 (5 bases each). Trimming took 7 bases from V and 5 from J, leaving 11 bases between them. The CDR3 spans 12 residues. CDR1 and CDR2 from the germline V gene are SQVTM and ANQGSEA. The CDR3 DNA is TGCAGCGCCAGATGGGGGACCGGGGAGCTGTTTTTT. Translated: CSARWGTGELFF.

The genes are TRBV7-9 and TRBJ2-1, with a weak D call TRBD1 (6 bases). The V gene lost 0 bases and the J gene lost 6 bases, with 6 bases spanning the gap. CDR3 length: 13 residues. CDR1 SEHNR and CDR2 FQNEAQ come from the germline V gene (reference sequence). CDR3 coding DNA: TGTGCCAGCAGCTTAGCGGGGGCCAATGAGCAGTTCTTC. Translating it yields CASSLAGANEQFF.

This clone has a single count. CDR3: CASSLSGPGYYGYTF. The CDR3 DNA is TGTGCCAGCAGCTTATCCGGGCCGGGTTATTATGGCTACACCTTC. The chain employs TRBV7-9 and TRBJ1-2; D remains unclear. Germline V gene data show CDR1 as SEHNR and CDR2 as FQNEAQ (reference sequence). The V end lost 2 bases, the J end lost 5 bases, and 15 bases lay between the germline ends. The CDR3 is 15 amino acids. Full variable domain (remainder filled in from reference TRBV7-9 and TRBJ1-2): DTGVSQNPRHKITKRGQNVTFRCDPISEHNRLYWYRQTLGQGPEFLTYFQNEAQLEKSRLLSDRFSAERPKGSFSTLEIQRTEQGDSAMYLCASSLSGPGYYGYTFGSGTRLTVV.

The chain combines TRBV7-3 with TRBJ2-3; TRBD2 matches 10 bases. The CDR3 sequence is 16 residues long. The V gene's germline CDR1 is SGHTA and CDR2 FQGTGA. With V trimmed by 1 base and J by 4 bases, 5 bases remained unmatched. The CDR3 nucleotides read TGTGCCAGCAGCTTAAGAAGCGGGGGGGCCCCAGATACGCAGTATTTT. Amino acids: CASSLRSGGAPDTQYF. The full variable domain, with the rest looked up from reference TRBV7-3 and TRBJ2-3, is GAGVSQTPSNKVTEKGKYVELRCDPISGHTALYWYRQSLGQGPEFLIYFQGTGAADDSGLPNDRFFAVRPEGSVSTLKIQRTERGDSAVYLCASSLRSGGAPDTQYFGPGTRLTVL.

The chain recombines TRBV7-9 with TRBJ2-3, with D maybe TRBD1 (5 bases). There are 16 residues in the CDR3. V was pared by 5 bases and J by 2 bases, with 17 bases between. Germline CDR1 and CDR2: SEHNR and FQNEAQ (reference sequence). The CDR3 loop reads CASSTARSGATDTQYF. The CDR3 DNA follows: TGTGCCAGCAGCACTGCACGCTCTGGGGCCACAGATACGCAGTATTTT. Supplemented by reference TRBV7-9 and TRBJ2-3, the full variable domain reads DTGVSQNPRHKITKRGQNVTFRCDPISEHNRLYWYRQTLGQGPEFLTYFQNEAQLEKSRLLSDRFSAERPKGSFSTLEIQRTEQGDSAMYLCASSTARSGATDTQYFGPGTRLTVL.

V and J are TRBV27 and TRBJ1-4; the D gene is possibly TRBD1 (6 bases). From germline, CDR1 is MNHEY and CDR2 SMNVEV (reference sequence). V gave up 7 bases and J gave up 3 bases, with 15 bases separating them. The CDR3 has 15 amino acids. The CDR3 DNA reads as TGTGCCAGCAAGGGAACCGGGACACCTAATGAAAAACTGTTTTTT. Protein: CASKGTGTPNEKLFF.

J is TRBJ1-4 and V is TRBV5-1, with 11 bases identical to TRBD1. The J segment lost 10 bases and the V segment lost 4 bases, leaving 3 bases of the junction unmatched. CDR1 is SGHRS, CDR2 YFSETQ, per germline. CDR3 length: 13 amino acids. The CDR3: CASSKDRGRKLFF. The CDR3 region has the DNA TGCGCCAGCAGCAAGGACAGGGGGCGAAAACTGTTTTTT. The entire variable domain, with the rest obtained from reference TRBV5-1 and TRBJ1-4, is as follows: KAGVTQTPRYLIKTRGQQVTLSCSPISGHRSVSWYQQTPGQGLQFLFEYFSETQRNKGNFPGRFSGRQFSNSRSEMNVSTLELGDSALYLCASSKDRGRKLFFGSGTQLSVL.

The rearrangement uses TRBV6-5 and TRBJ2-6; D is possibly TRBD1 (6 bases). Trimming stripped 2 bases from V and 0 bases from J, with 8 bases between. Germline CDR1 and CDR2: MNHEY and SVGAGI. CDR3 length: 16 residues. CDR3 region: CASSYDRRSGANVLTF. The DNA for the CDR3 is TGTGCCAGCAGTTACGACAGGCGCTCTGGGGCCAACGTCCTGACTTTC.

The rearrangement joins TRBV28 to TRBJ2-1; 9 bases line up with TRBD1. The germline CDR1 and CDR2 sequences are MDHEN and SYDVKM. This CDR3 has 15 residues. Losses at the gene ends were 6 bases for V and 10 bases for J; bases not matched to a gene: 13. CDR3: CASRPPGQGFNEQFF. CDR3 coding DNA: TGTGCCAGCAGACCTCCGGGACAGGGTTTCAACGAGCAGTTCTTC.

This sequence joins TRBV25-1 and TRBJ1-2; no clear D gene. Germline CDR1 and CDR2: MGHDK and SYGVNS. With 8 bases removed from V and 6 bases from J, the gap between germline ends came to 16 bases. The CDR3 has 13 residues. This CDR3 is CASRQAGSDGYTF. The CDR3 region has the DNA TGTGCCAGCCGACAAGCGGGGTCGGATGGCTACACCTTC.

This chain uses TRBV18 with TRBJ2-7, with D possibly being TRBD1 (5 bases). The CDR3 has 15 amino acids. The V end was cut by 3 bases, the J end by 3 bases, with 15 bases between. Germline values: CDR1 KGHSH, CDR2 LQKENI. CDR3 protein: CASSPVDSPNYEQYF. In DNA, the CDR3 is TGTGCCAGCTCACCCGTTGACAGTCCCAACTACGAGCAGTACTTC.

The CDR3 DNA is TGTGCCAGCAGAGAGGGGGCGGCTGGAAACACCATATATTTT. Its translation: CASREGAAGNTIYF. The chain is built from TRBV9 and TRBJ1-3; 7 bases line up with TRBD1. CDR1 and CDR2 (germline): SGDLS, YYNGEE. The CDR3 loop spans 14 amino acids. V was pared by 5 bases and J by 2 bases, with 4 bases of the junction left unmatched.

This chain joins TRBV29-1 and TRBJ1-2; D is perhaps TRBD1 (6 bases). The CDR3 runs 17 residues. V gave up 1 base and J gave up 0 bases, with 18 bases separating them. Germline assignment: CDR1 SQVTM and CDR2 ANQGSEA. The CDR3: CSVEGRGGDKSNYGYTF. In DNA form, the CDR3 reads TGCAGCGTTGAAGGCCGGGGGGGGGACAAGTCTAACTATGGCTACACCTTC.

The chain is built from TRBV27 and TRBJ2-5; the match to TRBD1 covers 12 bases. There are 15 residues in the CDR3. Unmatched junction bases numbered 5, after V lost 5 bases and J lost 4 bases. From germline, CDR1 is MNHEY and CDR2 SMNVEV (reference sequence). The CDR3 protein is CASSGDRGLGETQYF. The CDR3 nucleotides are TGTGCCAGCAGTGGGGACAGGGGGCTCGGAGAGACCCAGTACTTC.

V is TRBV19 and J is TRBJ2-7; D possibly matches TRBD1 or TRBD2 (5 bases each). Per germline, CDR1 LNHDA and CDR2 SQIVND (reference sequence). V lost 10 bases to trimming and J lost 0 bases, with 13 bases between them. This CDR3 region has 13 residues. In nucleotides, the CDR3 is TGTGCCACCTCACCTGGGGGCTCCTACGAGCAGTACTTC. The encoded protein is CATSPGGSYEQYF.

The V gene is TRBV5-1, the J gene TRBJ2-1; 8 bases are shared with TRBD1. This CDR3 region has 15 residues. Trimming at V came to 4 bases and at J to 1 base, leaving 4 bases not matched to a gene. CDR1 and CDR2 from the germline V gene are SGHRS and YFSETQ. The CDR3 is CASSLQGASYNEQFF. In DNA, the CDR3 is TGCGCCAGCAGCCTGCAGGGGGCTTCCTACAATGAGCAGTTCTTC.

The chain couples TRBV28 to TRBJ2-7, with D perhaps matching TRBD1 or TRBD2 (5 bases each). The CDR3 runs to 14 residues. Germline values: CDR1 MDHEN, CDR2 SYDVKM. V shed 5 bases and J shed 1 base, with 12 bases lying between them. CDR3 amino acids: CASSPPGGSYEQYF. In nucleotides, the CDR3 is TGTGCCAGCAGTCCCCCTGGGGGATCCTACGAGCAGTACTTC.

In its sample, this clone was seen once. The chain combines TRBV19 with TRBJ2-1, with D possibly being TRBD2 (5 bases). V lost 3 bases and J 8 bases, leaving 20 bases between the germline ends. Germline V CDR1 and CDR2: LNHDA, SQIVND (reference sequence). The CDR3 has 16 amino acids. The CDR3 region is CASSIRQLLVLDEQFF. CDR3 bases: TGTGCCAGTAGTATCCGGCAGCTACTAGTCTTGGATGAGCAGTTCTTC.

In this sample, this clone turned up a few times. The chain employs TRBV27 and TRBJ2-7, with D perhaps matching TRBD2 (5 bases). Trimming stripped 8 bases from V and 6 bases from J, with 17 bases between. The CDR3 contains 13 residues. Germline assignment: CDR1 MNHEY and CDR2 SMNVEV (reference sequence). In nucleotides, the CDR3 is TGTGCCAGCGGTCCTACCCTAGCCGGCGAGCAGTACTTC. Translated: CASGPTLAGEQYF.

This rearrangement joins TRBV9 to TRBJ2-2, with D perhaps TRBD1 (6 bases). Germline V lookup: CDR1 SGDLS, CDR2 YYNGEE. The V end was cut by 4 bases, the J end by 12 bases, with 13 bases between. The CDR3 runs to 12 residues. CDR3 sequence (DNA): TGTGCCAGCAGCCGGACAGTAAGCAAGCTGTTTTTT. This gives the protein CASSRTVSKLFF.

As DNA, the CDR3 is TGTGCCAGCAGTTACCGCCCAGGCAACAATGAGCAGTTCTTC. Amino acids: CASSYRPGNNEQFF. The V and J genes are TRBV6-6 and TRBJ2-1, with D unclear. CDR1 is MNHNY and CDR2 is SVGAGI in the germline V gene (reference sequence). The CDR3 is 14 amino acids. Between the trimmed V and J ends, which lost 2 bases and 5 bases, there was a span of 10 bases.

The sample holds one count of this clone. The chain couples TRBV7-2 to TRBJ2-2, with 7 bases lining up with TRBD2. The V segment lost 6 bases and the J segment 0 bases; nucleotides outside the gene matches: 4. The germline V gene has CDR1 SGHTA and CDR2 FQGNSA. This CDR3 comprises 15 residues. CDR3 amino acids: CASSHGLANTGELFF. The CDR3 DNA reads TGTGCCAGCAGTCATGGACTAGCGAACACCGGGGAGCTGTTTTTT.

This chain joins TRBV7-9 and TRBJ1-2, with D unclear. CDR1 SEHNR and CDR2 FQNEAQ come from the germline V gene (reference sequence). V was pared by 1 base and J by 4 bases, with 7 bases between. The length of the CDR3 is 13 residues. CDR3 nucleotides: TGTGCCAGCAGCTTAGGGGATCCCTATGGCTACACCTTC. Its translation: CASSLGDPYGYTF.